The 19 T cell receptor beta chains below were found in one sample sequenced in a study of blood T cell repertoires in COVID-19. Profiled with immunoSEQ multiplex PCR; TCRdb holds only in-frame clones, not every one. The table lists approximately 82,000 clones, around 80% of them singletons. The sequencing input was peripheral blood. These receptor sequences come from a man aged 45-65 years with active or convalescent COVID-19.

The chain is built from TRBV27 and TRBJ2-1, with D tentatively TRBD2 (7 bases). The CDR3 is made up of 15 amino acids. In germline, CDR1 is MNHEY, CDR2 SMNVEV (reference sequence). V was pared by 2 bases and J by 4 bases, with 12 bases between. The CDR3 is CASSLEAGAYNEQFF. The CDR3, as DNA: TGTGCCAGCAGTTTAGAGGCGGGGGCTTACAATGAGCAGTTCTTC.

The rearrangement links TRBV9 to TRBJ2-2, with TRBD2 as a possible D gene (6 bases). The CDR3 is 15 amino acids. V was shortened by 5 bases and J by 2 bases, with 13 bases between the two germline ends. CDR1 and CDR2 (germline): SGDLS, YYNGEE. The CDR3 loop is CASRLRGDNTGELFF. The CDR3 DNA is TGTGCCAGCAGGCTCCGCGGGGATAACACCGGGGAGCTGTTTTTT.

The V gene is TRBV7-2, the J gene TRBJ2-3; 9 bases map to TRBD2. V lost 3 bases and J lost 0; bases outside the gene matches: 4. This CDR3 is 16 amino acids long. Germline-derived CDR1 and CDR2 are SGHTA and FQGNSA. CDR3 protein: CASSLEAGGSTDTQYF. DNA of the CDR3: TGTGCCAGCAGCTTGGAAGCGGGGGGAAGCACAGATACGCAGTATTTT.

The chain couples TRBV19 to TRBJ1-1; D is ambiguous. This CDR3 region has 14 residues. CDR1 is LNHDA and CDR2 is SQIVND in the germline V gene (reference sequence). Trimming cost V 3 bases and J 4 bases, with 12 bases left between them. In DNA, the CDR3 is TGTGCCAGTAGTATCTCCGGGGTCGGCACTGAAGCTTTCTTT. This gives the protein CASSISGVGTEAFF.

The chain uses TRBV7-2 and TRBJ2-7; TRBD1 is a possible D gene (5 bases). Germline V gene lookup returns CDR1 SGHTA and CDR2 FQGNSA. The CDR3 has 13 residues. Trimming stripped 4 bases from V and 4 bases from J, with 11 bases between. CDR3 bases: TGTGCCAGCAGCTCGGCGGCAGGGTACGAGCAGTACTTC. Its translation is CASSSAAGYEQYF.

The chain employs TRBV7-2 and TRBJ2-4; a weak D match, TRBD1 (6 bases). This CDR3 spans 14 amino acids. Germline V gene data show CDR1 as SGHTA and CDR2 as FQGNSA. V was clipped by 6 bases and J by 0 bases, with 9 bases between them. The CDR3: CASSLQGAKNIQYF. The DNA for the CDR3 is TGTGCCAGCAGTTTACAGGGAGCCAAAAACATTCAGTACTTC.

The genes are TRBV30 and TRBJ1-1, with D uncertain. V was shortened by 3 bases and J by 11 bases, with 10 bases between the two germline ends. Germline CDR1 and CDR2: GTSNPN and SVGIG (reference sequence). This CDR3 is built from 10 residues. Here the CDR3 DNA reads TGTGCCTGGAGCCCACTATCCGCTTTCTTT. It specifies CAWSPLSAFF.

The chain joins TRBV6-4 to TRBJ1-6; weak D call: TRBD1 (6 bases). With 4 bases removed from V and 6 bases from J, the gap between germline ends came to 7 bases. CDR1 MRHNA and CDR2 SNTAGT come from the germline V gene. The CDR3 consists of 13 residues. CDR3 nucleotide sequence: TGTGCCAGCAGTGGGACAGTTAATTCACCCCTCCACTTT. Translating it yields CASSGTVNSPLHF.

Only a few counts were recorded for this clone. The V call is TRBV15, the J call TRBJ2-7; a weak D match, TRBD2 (5 bases). The V and J ends lost 3 bases and 0 bases respectively, with 9 bases between them. This CDR3 has 14 amino acids. The V gene's germline CDR1 is LNHNV and CDR2 YYDKDF (reference sequence). CDR3 coding DNA: TGTGCCACCAGCAGGAGCGGTAGCTCCTACGAGCAGTACGTC. It specifies CATSRSGSSYEQYV.

This clone was seen only once. V and J are TRBV18 and TRBJ1-5; tentatively, D is TRBD1 (5 bases). The length of the CDR3 is 14 residues. Germline CDR1 reads KGHSH; CDR2 reads LQKENI. Trimming stripped 2 bases from V and 6 bases from J, with 11 bases between. CDR3 nucleotide sequence: TGTGCCAGCTCACCATCGGGGGGGGGTCAGCCCCAGCATTTT. It specifies CASSPSGGGQPQHF. The full variable domain, completed using reference TRBV18 and TRBJ1-5, is NAGVMQNPRHLVRRRGQEARLRCSPMKGHSHVYWYRQLPEEGLKFMVYLQKENIIDESGMPKERFSAEFPKEGPSILRIQQVVRGDSAAYFCASSPSGGGQPQHFGDGTRLSIL.

The chain joins TRBV7-2 to TRBJ1-1, with 8 bases that match TRBD1. The length of the CDR3 is 14 residues. After removal of 3 bases from V and 4 bases from J, the junction contained 4 bases not matched to a gene. CDR1 is SGHTA and CDR2 is FQGNSA in the germline V gene. CDR3 in amino acids: CASSLGTGFTEAFF. DNA of the CDR3: TGTGCCAGCAGCTTGGGGACAGGCTTCACTGAAGCTTTCTTT.

This rearrangement joins TRBV12-3 or TRBV12-4 to TRBJ2-1; 8 positions agree with TRBD1. Trimming cost V 4 bases and J 15 bases; bases outside gene matches: 11. The CDR3 sequence is 13 residues long. The CDR3 spells CASSSGQGLRRFF. The CDR3 coding sequence is TGTGCCAGCAGTTCTGGACAGGGCCTCCGTCGGTTCTTC.

V gene TRBV10-3 combines with J gene TRBJ1-5; tentative D call: TRBD1 (5 bases). CDR1 and CDR2 from the germline V gene are ENHRY and SYGVKD. V lost 2 bases, J lost 3 bases, and 8 bases lay in between. There are 14 residues in the CDR3. This CDR3 reads CAISEGGYNQPQHF. CDR3 coding DNA: TGTGCCATCAGTGAGGGGGGGTACAATCAGCCCCAGCATTTT.

In this sample, this clone turned up a few times. The chain carries TRBV6-2 or TRBV6-3 and TRBJ2-7; possible D gene TRBD1, 5 bases. Looked up from germline, CDR1 is MNHEY and CDR2 is SVGEGT. The V and J ends lost 4 bases and 4 bases respectively, with 11 bases between them. The length of the CDR3 is 13 residues. CDR3 sequence (DNA): TGTGCCAGCAGTTTATCCAGGGCTTACGAGCAGTACTTC. Residues: CASSLSRAYEQYF.

This clone has a single count. This chain joins TRBV19 and TRBJ1-2, with 9 bases that match TRBD1. The CDR3 loop spans 16 amino acids. V gave up 1 base and J gave up 5 bases; unmatched junction bases: 8. The germline V gene encodes CDR1 LNHDA and CDR2 SQIVND (reference sequence). As DNA, the CDR3 is TGTGCCAGTAGTATAGCCCGGACAGGGGTAGGGTATGGCTACACCTTC. Protein: CASSIARTGVGYGYTF.

This rearrangement joins TRBV29-1 to TRBJ1-2; no clear D. The CDR3 spans 12 residues. Trimming removed 5 bases from V and 3 bases from J, with 10 bases in between. Germline V CDR1 and CDR2: SQVTM, ANQGSEA. The CDR3 region has the DNA TGCAGCGTTTCGAACGGAGACTATGGCTACACCTTC. Its protein is CSVSNGDYGYTF.

The gene calls are TRBV24-1 and TRBJ2-1; no reliable D call. Between the trimmed V and J ends, which lost 5 bases and 10 bases, there was a span of 11 bases. This CDR3 has 12 amino acids. CDR1 and CDR2 (germline): KGHDR, SFDVKD. The CDR3 sequence: CATSATLGEQFF. DNA of the CDR3: TGTGCCACCAGTGCCACTCTCGGGGAGCAGTTCTTC.

J is TRBJ1-2 and V is TRBV28; D may be TRBD1 (6 bases). V was trimmed by 3 bases and J by 4 bases, leaving 15 bases between them. CDR3 length equals 15 residues. Per the germline V gene, CDR1 is MDHEN and CDR2 is SYDVKM. The CDR3 DNA reads TGTGCCAGCAGTTTGGTGGACAGTCGGTCCTATGGCTACACCTTC. Translated, it gives CASSLVDSRSYGYTF.

J is TRBJ1-5 and V is TRBV19; D is ambiguous. Germline CDR1 is LNHDA and CDR2 is SQIVND (reference sequence). V dropped 3 bases and J dropped 3 bases, with 12 bases sitting between them. This CDR3 has 15 residues. This CDR3 is CASSMPTQINQPQHF. In nucleotides, the CDR3 is TGTGCCAGTAGTATGCCGACACAAATCAATCAGCCCCAGCATTTT.